The entry below gives a single T cell receptor beta chain sequence along with its context. Germline V lookup: CDR1 KGHDR, CDR2 SFDVKD. The V and J ends lost 5 bases and 12 bases respectively, with 13 bases between them. The CDR3 loop spans 12 amino acids. TCR cDNA molecules each carried a unique molecular identifier. TCRdb independently ran MiXCR on the 5' RACE reads; one entry per CDR3 protein. The sample has 9,000 to 10,000 distinct CDR3 sequences; under 30% are singletons. Time point noted: blood at routine non-recurrence follow-up after resection. In each case, whole RNA from tumor, nontumor lung or frozen PBMC was sequenced unsorted. This sample stems from a study of spatial heterogeneity in lung cancer. Study context: Detected sequences consistently included more beta-chain ones than alpha-chain ones.

The specimen was PBMCs, collected at follow-up. The TCR was taken from a female donor with early-stage non-small cell lung cancer. V is TRBV24-1 and J is TRBJ2-1; D is possibly TRBD2 (6 bases). The CDR3, as DNA: TGTGCCACCAGTGCTACGGGAGAGGCGCAGTTCTTC. Its translation is CATSATGEAQFF.